This T cell receptor beta chain was identified in a study of cytomegalovirus exposure and HLA in healthy donors. Study-wide background: Drawn from HLA-typed donors, tens of millions of unique TCRs were held in an early data release.

The CDR3 has 12 amino acids. From germline, CDR1 is MNHNS and CDR2 SASEGT. V lost 8 bases and J lost 6; bases outside the gene matches: 6. In the PCR, 60 Vbeta and 13 Jbeta primers were used. TCRdb keeps only in-frame clones here, not all; method: immunoSEQ multiplex PCR. Of more than 95,000 clones listed, approximately 74% are singletons. The sequencing sample was made of PBMCs. The sequence came from a woman in her seventies in good health and CMV-seropositive. This sequence joins TRBV6-1 and TRBJ1-1; 7 bases are a match to TRBD1. This CDR3 reads CASAQTGAEAFF. The CDR3 bases are TGTGCCAGCGCCCAAACAGGGGCTGAAGCTTTCTTT.